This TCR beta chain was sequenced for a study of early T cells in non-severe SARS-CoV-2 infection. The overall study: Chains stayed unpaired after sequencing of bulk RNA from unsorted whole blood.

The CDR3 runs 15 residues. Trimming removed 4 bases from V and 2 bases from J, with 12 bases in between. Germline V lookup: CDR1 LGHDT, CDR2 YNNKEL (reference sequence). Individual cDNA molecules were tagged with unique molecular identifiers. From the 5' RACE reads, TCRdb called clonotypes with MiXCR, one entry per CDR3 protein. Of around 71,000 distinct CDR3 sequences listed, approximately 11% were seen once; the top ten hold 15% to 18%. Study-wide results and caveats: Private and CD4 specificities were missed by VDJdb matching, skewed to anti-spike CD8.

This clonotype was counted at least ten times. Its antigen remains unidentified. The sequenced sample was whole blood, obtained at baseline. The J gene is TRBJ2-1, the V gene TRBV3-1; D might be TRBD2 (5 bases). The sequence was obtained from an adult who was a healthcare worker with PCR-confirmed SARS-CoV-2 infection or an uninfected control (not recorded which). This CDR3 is CASSPRTGTYNEQFF. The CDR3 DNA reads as TGTGCCAGCAGCCCGAGGACGGGGACCTACAATGAGCAGTTCTTC.